These 32 T cell receptor beta chains were sequenced from one sample in a study of Ad26.COV2.S vaccination and SARS-CoV-2 variants (dated by TCRdb to the early 2020s). The intended sense of this specimen's treatment or condition label: 19 received Ad26.COV2.S at low or high dose, single or two shots; about five received placebo; per-sample allocation not given. For vaccine and placebo recipients, repertoires were sequenced using samples collected on day 63 after the first injection. Library creation used the immunoSEQ multiplex PCR assay. The immuneACCESS repertoire file appears here via TCRdb, limited to in-frame rearrangements. These files lack a portion of the clones; in checked studies, under half of the deficit traces to unresolved V genes, and the cause of the others is not known. The sample table shows about 450,000 clones, and about 91% are seen once. The ten largest make up 2.5% to 3% of the sample.

The sequenced sample was peripheral blood, obtained in a trial of Ad26.COV2.S vaccine versus placebo. Receptors originate from a person between 18 and 59 years old who received the Ad26.COV2.S COVID-19 vaccine or a placebo.

J is TRBJ1-1 and V is TRBV11-3; D perhaps matches TRBD1 (5 bases). Germline V gene lookup returns CDR1 SGHNT and CDR2 YENEEA. CDR3 length: 17 residues. Trimming removed 2 bases at V and 4 bases at J, with 20 bases between. The DNA for the CDR3 is TGTGCCAGCAGCTTAAGGGGTAGGGGCAGGGACCCCACTGAAGCTTTCTTT. It specifies CASSLRGRGRDPTEAFF.

The rearrangement links TRBV27 to TRBJ2-5; maybe TRBD1 (5 bases). This CDR3 is built from 14 residues. V lost 0 bases and J 7 bases, leaving 12 bases between the germline ends. The germline CDR1 and CDR2 sequences are MNHEY and SMNVEV (reference sequence). The DNA of the CDR3 is TGTGCCAGCAGTTTATCGAGACCTACAGGGACCCAGTACTTC. Translating it yields CASSLSRPTGTQYF.

This rearrangement joins TRBV11-1 to TRBJ2-5; the D gene is possibly TRBD2 (7 bases). The V end was cut by 5 bases, the J end by 5 bases, with 12 bases between. The V gene's germline CDR1 is SGHAT and CDR2 FQDESV (reference sequence). CDR3 size: 13 residues. DNA of the CDR3: TGTGCCAGCAGCGGGGGGGCCGTGGAGACCCAGTACTTC. Translated, it gives CASSGGAVETQYF. The full variable domain, with the rest looked up from reference TRBV11-1 and TRBJ2-5, is EAEVAQSPRYKITEKSQAVAFWCDPISGHATLYWYRQILGQGPELLVQFQDESVVDDSQLPKDRFSAERLKGVDSTLKIQPAELGDSAMYLCASSGGAVETQYFGPGTRLLVL.

For the CDR3, the DNA is TGTGCCAGCAGCTTAGTCTCCACCGGGGAGCTGTTTTTT. As protein: CASSLVSTGELFF. The chain uses TRBV7-3 and TRBJ2-2; no clear D gene. The CDR3 spans 13 residues. V was cut by 2 bases and J by 4 bases, with 5 bases left in between. The germline gives CDR1 SGHTA, CDR2 FQGTGA.

The genes are TRBV13 and TRBJ2-7; 11 bases align to TRBD1. The CDR3 length is 15 residues. Germline values: CDR1 PRHDT, CDR2 FYEKMQ (reference sequence). The V and J ends lost 6 bases and 6 bases, in that order; junction bases with no gene match: 10. The CDR3 here is CASSGGGQGEIEQYF. For the CDR3, the DNA is TGTGCCAGCAGTGGAGGGGGACAGGGGGAAATCGAGCAGTACTTC. Drawing the rest from reference TRBV13 and TRBJ2-7, the complete variable domain is AAGVIQSPRHLIKEKRETATLKCYPIPRHDTVYWYQQGPGQDPQFLISFYEKMQSDKGSIPDRFSAQQFSDYHSELNMSSLELGDSALYFCASSGGGQGEIEQYFGPGTRLTVT.

The gene calls are TRBV10-3 and TRBJ2-5; no clear D gene. CDR3 length: 13 residues. CDR1 and CDR2 from the germline V gene are ENHRY and SYGVKD. Trimming shortened V by 2 bases and J by 5 bases, and 9 bases separated the two germline ends. This chain's CDR3 is CAISERVGETQYF. DNA for the CDR3: TGTGCCATCAGTGAGCGGGTCGGGGAGACCCAGTACTTC.

This chain uses TRBV6-5 with TRBJ1-5; 9 bases line up with TRBD1. Germline CDR1 MNHEY, CDR2 SVGAGI. This CDR3 has 16 residues. Unmatched junction bases numbered 4, after V lost 4 bases and J lost 0 bases. CDR3 sequence: CASSSGTGLSNQPQHF. The CDR3 region has the DNA TGTGCCAGCAGTTCAGGGACAGGGCTTAGCAATCAGCCCCAGCATTTT.

This clone has a single count. At the DNA level, this CDR3 is encoded by other sequences in the same sample as well. This chain links TRBV5-1 with TRBJ1-3; possibly TRBD1 for D (5 bases). Germline lookup yields CDR1 SGHRS and CDR2 YFSETQ. The CDR3 contains 16 residues. The V and J ends lost 0 bases and 0 bases respectively, with 10 bases between them. CDR3 DNA: TGCGCCAGCAGCTTGGCAGGGAGTGCCTCTGGAAACACCATATATTTT. Its translation is CASSLAGSASGNTIYF.

The table lists this clone with a few counts. The V call is TRBV4-1, the J call TRBJ2-7; 10 nucleotides line up with TRBD2. V was clipped by 1 base and J by 4 bases; unmatched bases: 1. Per the germline V gene, CDR1 is MGHRA and CDR2 is YSYEKL. CDR3 size: 14 residues. DNA for the CDR3: TGCGCCAGCAGCCAAGCTAGCGGGGGTTACGAGCAGTACTTC. Encoded protein: CASSQASGGYEQYF.

This chain joins TRBV24-1 and TRBJ2-3; no definite D call. CDR3 size: 14 residues. Per the germline V gene, CDR1 is KGHDR and CDR2 is SFDVKD. Trimming left V 2 bases short and J 3 bases short, with 8 bases between. The CDR3 DNA sequence: TGTGCCACCAGTGATTATAATTTAACAGATACGCAGTATTTT. It is translated as CATSDYNLTDTQYF.

The chain joins TRBV5-8 to TRBJ2-2, with unresolved D. CDR1 is SGHTS and CDR2 is YDEGEE in the germline V gene. The V and J ends lost 2 bases and 0 bases respectively, with 11 bases between them. The CDR3 consists of 16 residues. DNA of the CDR3: TGTGCCAGCAGCTTAGGTGACCCAGCGAACACCGGGGAGCTGTTTTTT. The encoded protein is CASSLGDPANTGELFF. Full variable domain (rest looked up from reference TRBV5-8 and TRBJ2-2): EAGVTQSPTHLIKTRGQQATLRCSPISGHTSVYWYQQALGLGLQFLLWYDEGEERNRGNFPPRFSGRQFPNYSSELNVNALELEDSALYLCASSLGDPANTGELFFGEGSRLTVL.

This rearrangement joins TRBV30 to TRBJ1-5; 7 bases are shared with TRBD1. The CDR3 length is 14 residues. Germline V gene data show CDR1 as GTSNPN and CDR2 as SVGIG (reference sequence). Losses at the gene ends were 2 bases for V and 5 bases for J; bases not matched to a gene: 6. The CDR3 DNA reads as TGTGCCTGGAGTCCCCGTACAGGGGATCAGCCCCAGCATTTT. As protein: CAWSPRTGDQPQHF.

J is TRBJ1-4 and V is TRBV19; TRBD1 matches at 7 bases. Trimming took 4 bases from V and 4 from J; bases not matched to a gene: 3. This CDR3 contains 14 residues. Germline loops: CDR1 LNHDA, CDR2 SQIVND (reference sequence). The CDR3 nucleotides are TGTGCCAGTAGTAGTTGGGACAGTAATGAAAAACTGTTTTTT. Its translation: CASSSWDSNEKLFF.

The chain joins TRBV5-1 to TRBJ2-1; D remains unclear. Germline V gene lookup returns CDR1 SGHRS and CDR2 YFSETQ. V was pared by 0 bases and J by 7 bases, with 11 bases between. This CDR3 contains 14 residues. The CDR3 spells CASSLARIGNEQFF. The CDR3 nucleotides read TGCGCCAGCAGCTTGGCAAGGATTGGTAATGAGCAGTTCTTC. Complete variable domain (other parts from reference TRBV5-1 and TRBJ2-1): KAGVTQTPRYLIKTRGQQVTLSCSPISGHRSVSWYQQTPGQGLQFLFEYFSETQRNKGNFPGRFSGRQFSNSRSEMNVSTLELGDSALYLCASSLARIGNEQFFGPGTRLTVL.

The genes are TRBV4-3 and TRBJ1-6; 8 positions match TRBD1. This CDR3 has 15 residues. The V segment lost 5 bases and the J segment 7 bases; nucleotides outside the gene matches: 7. Germline CDR1 LGHNA, CDR2 YSLEER. The DNA of the CDR3 is TGCGCCAGCAGCTCGTCGGACAGGGCCAATTCACCCCTCCACTTT. It encodes CASSSSDRANSPLHF.

The chain links TRBV9 to TRBJ1-6; D may be TRBD1 (6 bases). The CDR3 extends over 16 amino acids. Trimming pared 4 bases from V and 7 bases from J, leaving 18 bases between. The V gene's germline CDR1 is SGDLS and CDR2 YYNGEE. Here the CDR3 reads CASSPTGIVGNSPLHF. CDR3 nucleotide sequence: TGTGCCAGCAGCCCAACAGGGATAGTAGGCAATTCACCCCTCCACTTT.

The chain couples TRBV19 to TRBJ1-4, with 9 bases identical to TRBD1. The CDR3 sequence is 18 residues long. CDR1 and CDR2 from the germline V gene are LNHDA and SQIVND (reference sequence). V was clipped by 3 bases and J by 6 bases; unmatched bases: 14. CDR3 in amino acids: CASSIGGTGFFMDEKLFF. The CDR3, as DNA: TGTGCCAGTAGTATCGGTGGGACAGGGTTTTTTATGGATGAAAAACTGTTTTTT.

The chain recombines TRBV5-1 with TRBJ2-7, with TRBD2 identical over 11 bases. Germline loops: CDR1 SGHRS, CDR2 YFSETQ. The CDR3 totals 16 residues. V shed 3 bases, J shed 7 bases, and the junction held 12 bases outside the gene matches. CDR3 sequence (DNA): TGCGCCAGCAGCTCCGGGACTAGCGGAGCCCTACGAGAGCAGTACGTC. Translation gives CASSSGTSGALREQYV.

A single count supports this clone. The genes are TRBV28 and TRBJ2-1; 8 bases fit TRBD1. The germline gives CDR1 MDHEN, CDR2 SYDVKM. V dropped 6 bases and J dropped 10; count of bases not matched to a gene: 11. This CDR3 comprises 14 residues. The CDR3 DNA reads as TGTGCCAGCAGACAGGGGGGAACCTATTTGGAGCAGTTCTTC. Translated, it gives CASRQGGTYLEQFF.

The CDR3 spells CASRDPTASYEQYF. CDR3 coding DNA: TGTGCCAGCAGGGACCCTACAGCTTCCTACGAGCAGTACTTC. This chain joins TRBV2 and TRBJ2-7; D is unclear. Between the trimmed V and J ends, which lost 6 bases and 1 base, there was a span of 13 bases. CDR1 SNHLY and CDR2 FYNNEI come from the germline V gene. The CDR3 is 14 residues long.

This rearrangement joins TRBV10-2 to TRBJ2-3; D gene uncertain. The V end lost 4 bases, the J end lost 5 bases, and 13 bases lay between the germline ends. Looked up from germline, CDR1 is WSHSY and CDR2 is SAAADI. The CDR3 is made up of 14 amino acids. DNA of the CDR3: TGCGCCAGCAGTGTTTCCATCGGTGGAGATACGCAGTATTTT. Translated: CASSVSIGGDTQYF.

V is TRBV12-3 or TRBV12-4 and J is TRBJ2-3; a weak D match, TRBD2 (5 bases). Trimming shortened V by 8 bases and J by 5 bases, and 14 bases separated the two germline ends. This CDR3 contains 13 residues. CDR3 sequence: CASLMDLGDTQYF. The CDR3 region has the DNA TGTGCCAGCTTAATGGACTTGGGAGATACGCAGTATTTT.

This chain connects TRBV2 to TRBJ1-2; D is unresolved. The CDR3 extends over 13 amino acids. From germline, CDR1 is SNHLY and CDR2 FYNNEI. With 4 bases removed from V and 5 bases from J, the gap between germline ends came to 11 bases. The CDR3 protein is CASSGVLYYGYTF. The CDR3 DNA sequence: TGTGCCAGCAGTGGTGTACTTTATTATGGCTACACCTTC.

The rearrangement uses TRBV10-3 and TRBJ1-1; 8 nucleotides line up with TRBD1. This CDR3 contains 15 residues. The trim removed 0 bases at V and 5 bases at J, leaving 5 bases unmatched. CDR1 and CDR2 from the germline V gene are ENHRY and SYGVKD. The CDR3 sequence: CAISESDRVGTEAFF. The CDR3 DNA reads as TGTGCCATCAGTGAGTCGGACAGGGTAGGAACTGAAGCTTTCTTT.

V and J are TRBV11-3 and TRBJ2-3; D ambiguous. Trimming took off 1 base at V and 7 bases at J, with 12 bases between the two ends. CDR1 is SGHNT and CDR2 is YENEEA in the germline V gene. The length of the CDR3 is 14 residues. CDR3 residues: CASSLGMEANTQYF. The CDR3 DNA is TGTGCCAGCAGCTTAGGGATGGAAGCTAATACGCAGTATTTT.

The chain links TRBV19 to TRBJ1-5, with a weak D call TRBD1 (5 bases). The CDR3 is made up of 17 amino acids. With 5 bases removed from V and 7 bases from J, the gap between germline ends came to 24 bases. CDR1 is LNHDA, CDR2 SQIVND, per germline (reference sequence). The CDR3 DNA is TGTGCCAGTAGTTTGGGACCCGGGATAGTTTTATGGCAGCCCCAGCATTTT. Residues: CASSLGPGIVLWQPQHF.

This clone was seen a single time. The chain combines TRBV19 with TRBJ2-2; no definite D call. CDR3 length equals 14 residues. Germline loops: CDR1 LNHDA, CDR2 SQIVND (reference sequence). With 7 bases removed from V and 0 bases from J, the gap between germline ends came to 9 bases. CDR3 loop: CASIYRANTGELFF. CDR3 coding DNA: TGTGCCAGTATTTATAGGGCGAACACCGGGGAGCTGTTTTTT.

The chain employs TRBV9 and TRBJ2-1, with TRBD2 matching 8 bases. The V gene's germline CDR1 is SGDLS and CDR2 YYNGEE. The J segment lost 3 bases and the V segment lost 0 bases, leaving 5 bases of the junction unmatched. This CDR3 has 16 residues. The CDR3: CASSVEPSGGYNEQFF. CDR3 sequence (DNA): TGTGCCAGCAGCGTAGAACCCAGCGGGGGCTACAATGAGCAGTTCTTC. Complete variable domain (other parts from reference TRBV9 and TRBJ2-1): DSGVTQTPKHLITATGQRVTLRCSPRSGDLSVYWYQQSLDQGLQFLIQYYNGEERAKGNILERFSAQQFPDLHSELNLSSLELGDSALYFCASSVEPSGGYNEQFFGPGTRLTVL.

The chain links TRBV5-1 to TRBJ1-2; 8 bases are a match to TRBD1. CDR1 and CDR2 from the germline V gene are SGHRS and YFSETQ. J was trimmed by 8 bases and V by 0 bases; bases with no gene match: 18. The CDR3 extends over 18 amino acids. The CDR3 region is CASSLAIVRSGQGEGYTF. The DNA for the CDR3 is TGCGCCAGCAGCTTGGCGATAGTTCGCAGCGGACAGGGCGAAGGCTACACCTTC.

The rearrangement links TRBV9 to TRBJ1-2; D is unresolved. CDR1 is SGDLS and CDR2 is YYNGEE in the germline V gene. Between the trimmed V and J ends, which lost 3 bases and 3 bases, there was a span of 6 bases. The CDR3 is 12 residues long. CDR3 loop: CASSGTYYGYTF. CDR3 bases: TGTGCCAGCAGCGGTACCTACTATGGCTACACCTTC.

The CDR3 reads CATHEEGNTEAFF. The CDR3 region has the DNA TGCGCCACCCACGAGGAGGGGAACACTGAAGCTTTCTTT. The genes are TRBV5-1 and TRBJ1-1; D ambiguous. The CDR3 totals 13 residues. CDR1 and CDR2 from the germline V gene are SGHRS and YFSETQ. The V end was cut by 9 bases, the J end by 1 base, with 13 bases between.

The gene calls are TRBV18 and TRBJ2-5, with D uncertain. In germline, CDR1 is KGHSH, CDR2 LQKENI. V lost 3 bases to trimming and J lost 2 bases, with 10 bases between them. The CDR3 is 14 amino acids. The CDR3 loop reads CASSPDLSQETQYF. The CDR3 DNA reads as TGTGCCAGCTCACCCGACCTCAGTCAAGAGACCCAGTACTTC.